These 20 T cell receptor beta chains were all obtained from the same sample, sequenced in a study of neurological immune-mediated disorders. TCRdb ran MiXCR on the 5' RACE reads and lists one entry per CDR3 protein. The sample includes about 42,000 distinct CDR3 sequences, roughly a fifth of them seen just once. This sample's time point: technical triplicate 3. Material: PBMCs. The receptor set was obtained from a man aged 60 to 69 with HTLV-1-associated myelopathy (HAM/TSP).

This clonotype came up many times. This rearrangement joins TRBV5-1 to TRBJ2-1; 7 bases line up with TRBD2. The trim removed 3 bases at V and 2 bases at J, leaving 8 bases unmatched. This CDR3 is built from 16 residues. Germline V gene data show CDR1 as SGHRS and CDR2 as YFSETQ. The CDR3: CASSWDKTSPYNEQFF. CDR3 bases: TGCGCCAGCAGCTGGGATAAGACTAGCCCCTACAATGAGCAGTTCTTC.

This clonotype showed up many times. The CDR3 coding sequence is TGCAGGGCGACTAGCCCCTACGAGCAGTACTTC. Its translation is CRATSPYEQYF. The V and J genes are TRBV20-1 and TRBJ2-7, with TRBD2 matching over 7 bases. The CDR3 is made up of 11 amino acids. CDR1 is DFQATT and CDR2 is SNEGSKA in the germline V gene (reference sequence).

This clonotype came up many times. The chain joins TRBV24-1 to TRBJ2-1, with D possibly matching TRBD2 (7 bases). V dropped 1 base and J dropped 4 bases, with 13 bases sitting between them. Per the germline V gene, CDR1 is KGHDR and CDR2 is SFDVKD. CDR3 length: 16 residues. The CDR3 DNA follows: TGTGCCACCAGTGATTTCTCGGGGGGCGCGTACAATGAGCAGTTCTTC. As protein: CATSDFSGGAYNEQFF.

The V call is TRBV2, the J call TRBJ2-7; no clear D gene. V lost 4 bases, J lost 3 bases, and 7 bases lay in between. The CDR3 contains 12 residues. Germline V CDR1 and CDR2: SNHLY, FYNNEI. Here the CDR3 DNA reads TGTGCCAGCAGTGTAACAGACTACGAGCAGTACTTC. Protein sequence: CASSVTDYEQYF.

There are many counts of this clonotype. This chain connects TRBV12-3 or TRBV12-4 to TRBJ1-6; a weak D match, TRBD1 (5 bases). This CDR3 contains 14 residues. The germline V and J ends were trimmed by 6 bases and 10 bases, with 16 bases remaining between them. CDR3 coding DNA: TGTGCCAGCAGCTCCTCGGGGGGGGGATCACCCCTCCACTTT. This codes for CASSSSGGGSPLHF.

The chain recombines TRBV12-3 or TRBV12-4 with TRBJ2-7, with D maybe TRBD2 (6 bases). This CDR3 is 12 amino acids long. Trimming cost V 9 bases and J 6 bases, with 15 bases left between them. CDR3 protein: CASLSGVGEQYF. The DNA of the CDR3 is TGTGCCAGTTTATCGGGAGTCGGCGAGCAGTACTTC.

This clonotype was counted only a few times. The chain links TRBV6-1 to TRBJ2-3, with D uncertain. The CDR3 is made up of 14 amino acids. Deletions cut 1 base from V and 4 bases from J, with 9 bases between. CDR1 is MNHNS, CDR2 SASEGT, per germline. The CDR3 DNA reads as TGTGCCAGCAGTGAAGGACCGTTGTCAGATACGCAGTATTTT. Translation: CASSEGPLSDTQYF.

This clonotype came up many times. The chain employs TRBV29-1 and TRBJ2-2, with 11 bases lining up with TRBD1. With V trimmed by 3 bases and J by 6 bases, 3 bases remained unmatched. Germline loops: CDR1 SQVTM, CDR2 ANQGSEA. The CDR3 loop spans 14 amino acids. CDR3 sequence: CSVERDRGAGELFF. The CDR3 DNA follows: TGCAGCGTTGAGCGGGACAGGGGGGCCGGGGAGCTGTTTTTT.

This clonotype is medium-sized (0.01 to 0.1%) within its sample. This chain uses TRBV7-2 with TRBJ2-1; 13 bases match TRBD2. The CDR3 spans 15 residues. Per germline, CDR1 SGHTA and CDR2 FQGNSA. The V gene end was trimmed by 3 bases and the J gene end by 10 bases; junction bases not matched to a gene: 6. Here the CDR3 reads CASSFGLAGEREQFF. The DNA for the CDR3 is TGTGCCAGCAGCTTCGGACTAGCGGGAGAAAGGGAGCAGTTCTTC.

This clonotype was counted many times. The genes are TRBV5-1 and TRBJ2-3, with 9 bases that match TRBD2. The length of the CDR3 is 14 residues. Per the germline V gene, CDR1 is SGHRS and CDR2 is YFSETQ. J was trimmed by 6 bases and V by 7 bases; bases with no gene match: 9. The CDR3, as DNA: TGCGCCAGCCGTATAGCGGGAGTGAGGGATACGCAGTATTTT. Protein sequence: CASRIAGVRDTQYF.

This clonotype was seen many times. The CDR3 spells CASSPPRGAAETQYF. CDR3 nucleotide sequence: TGTGCCAGCTCACCCCCGAGAGGGGCGGCAGAGACCCAGTACTTC. The V call is TRBV18, the J call TRBJ2-5, with D perhaps being TRBD1 or TRBD2 (5 bases each). From germline, CDR1 is KGHSH and CDR2 LQKENI. V was clipped by 3 bases and J by 4 bases, with 15 bases between them. The length of the CDR3 is 15 residues.

The genes are TRBV5-1 and TRBJ2-5, with 7 bases fitting TRBD1. V lost 0 bases to trimming and J lost 5 bases; unmatched junction nucleotides: 7. CDR3 length: 15 amino acids. CDR1 is SGHRS, CDR2 YFSETQ, per germline. The CDR3 coding sequence is TGCGCCAGCAGCTTGGAACAGGGGAGTGGTGAGACCCAGTACTTC. Its protein product is CASSLEQGSGETQYF. Full variable domain (outside the CDR3, taken from reference TRBV5-1 and TRBJ2-5): KAGVTQTPRYLIKTRGQQVTLSCSPISGHRSVSWYQQTPGQGLQFLFEYFSETQRNKGNFPGRFSGRQFSNSRSEMNVSTLELGDSALYLCASSLEQGSGETQYFGPGTRLLVL.

This clonotype has ten or more counts. The chain links TRBV5-1 to TRBJ2-3, with TRBD2 identical over 12 bases. This CDR3 region has 16 residues. V was clipped by 4 bases and J by 5 bases; unmatched bases: 8. The germline V gene has CDR1 SGHRS and CDR2 YFSETQ. The CDR3 loop reads CASSRQSTSGRDTQYF. CDR3 in DNA: TGCGCCAGCAGCCGGCAGTCGACTAGCGGGAGAGATACGCAGTATTTT.

This clonotype was seen ten or more times. This rearrangement joins TRBV19 to TRBJ2-7; the D gene is possibly TRBD1 (6 bases). Trimming took off 1 base at V and 4 bases at J, with 8 bases between the two ends. Germline V gene sequence: CDR1 LNHDA, CDR2 SQIVND (reference sequence). CDR3 size: 13 residues. The chain's CDR3 is CASSIADRYEQYF. In DNA form, the CDR3 reads TGTGCCAGTAGTATAGCTGACAGGTACGAGCAGTACTTC.

J is TRBJ1-1 and V is TRBV3-1; perhaps TRBD1 as D (5 bases). This CDR3 is 17 amino acids long. The V end lost 5 bases, the J end lost 0 bases, and 19 bases lay between the germline ends. The germline V gene encodes CDR1 LGHDT and CDR2 YNNKEL (reference sequence). Here the CDR3 DNA reads TGTGCCAGCAGCGAGTTGGGAGGGACGGATTTGAACACTGAAGCTTTCTTT. Amino acids: CASSELGGTDLNTEAFF. Full variable domain (outside the CDR3, taken from reference TRBV3-1 and TRBJ1-1): DTAVSQTPKYLVTQMGNDKSIKCEQNLGHDTMYWYKQDSKKFLKIMFSYNNKELIINETVPNRFSPKSPDKAHLNLHINSLELGDSAVYFCASSELGGTDLNTEAFFGQGTRLTVV.

Judged by abundance, this clonotype is medium-sized (0.01 to 0.1%). The CDR3 here is CSATGPQGNQPQHF. The DNA for the CDR3 is TGCAGTGCTACGGGGCCCCAAGGCAATCAGCCCCAGCATTTT. The chain employs TRBV20-1 and TRBJ1-5; maybe TRBD1 (5 bases). Trimming cost V 4 bases and J 2 bases, with 12 bases left between them. The germline gives CDR1 DFQATT, CDR2 SNEGSKA (reference sequence). The CDR3 contains 14 residues.

This clonotype was counted ten times or more. The chain has TRBV20-1 and TRBJ2-3; tentatively, D is TRBD2 (6 bases). V was shortened by 0 bases and J by 3 bases, with 10 bases between the two germline ends. The CDR3 is 14 amino acids. The germline gives CDR1 DFQATT, CDR2 SNEGSKA (reference sequence). The CDR3 bases are TGCAGTGCTAGAGAAATTGGGGGGACAGATACGCAGTATTTT. It translates to CSAREIGGTDTQYF.

This clonotype was picked up a small number of times. The CDR3 loop is CASSVLAGSGTDTQYF. In DNA, the CDR3 is TGTGCCAGCAGCGTGTTAGCGGGAAGTGGCACAGATACGCAGTATTTT. V usage is TRBV9 and J usage is TRBJ2-3, with 8 bases identical to TRBD2. J was trimmed by 1 base and V by 2 bases; bases with no gene match: 6. This CDR3 spans 16 amino acids. CDR1 is SGDLS, CDR2 YYNGEE, per germline. The full variable domain, with the rest looked up from reference TRBV9 and TRBJ2-3, is DSGVTQTPKHLITATGQRVTLRCSPRSGDLSVYWYQQSLDQGLQFLIQYYNGEERAKGNILERFSAQQFPDLHSELNLSSLELGDSALYFCASSVLAGSGTDTQYFGPGTRLTVL.

This clonotype was observed at least ten times. The chain combines TRBV3-1 with TRBJ2-5; tentatively, D is TRBD1 (6 bases). Looked up from germline, CDR1 is LGHDT and CDR2 is YNNKEL (reference sequence). CDR3 length: 16 amino acids. V was clipped by 3 bases and J by 2 bases, with 16 bases between them. Here the CDR3 DNA reads TGTGCCAGCAGCCACCGAGGACAGTCCAGACAAGAGACCCAGTACTTC. It encodes CASSHRGQSRQETQYF.

This clonotype was observed at least ten times. The chain links TRBV10-2 to TRBJ2-4; D might be TRBD1 (5 bases). V lost 2 bases to trimming and J lost 4 bases, with 9 bases between them. CDR3 length equals 14 residues. Germline V gives CDR1 WSHSY, CDR2 SAAADI. Here the CDR3 reads CASSEAAGKNIQYF. CDR3 bases: TGCGCCAGCAGTGAGGCGGCAGGGAAAAACATTCAGTACTTC.